The rows below give T cell receptor beta chains drawn from one sample of a study of radiation and T cells in renal cell carcinoma. Sequencing used immunoSEQ multiplex PCR; TCRdb keeps in-frame clones, though not all of them. The data show 13,000 to 15,000 clones, 62% seen once. This sample comprised tumor tissue, obtained from a patient whose treatment was nephrectomy without radiotherapy. Receptor source: a man aged 60-69 years with renal cell carcinoma. Both conserved end residues are part of each CDR3. D genes are given only for firm matches. Rows give clone size only sometimes, using once, few, many, or a class for an expanded clone.

d_call	clone_size	v_call	j_call	cdr3_nt	cdr3_aa
NA	few	TRBV6-5	TRBJ1-2	TGTGCCAGCAGTTACTCTGGCGGCGGCTACACCTTC	CASSYSGGGYTF
NA	medium-sized	TRBV11-2	TRBJ1-1	TGTGCCAGCAGCTTAGTGGTGACTGAAGCTTTCTTT	CASSLVVTEAFF
NA	few	TRBV1	TRBJ1-5	TGCACGCAACAAAGTAGGCCTCGGGGTGATAGCAATCAGCCCCAGCATTTT	CTQQSRPRGDSNQPQHF
NA	NA	TRBV28	TRBJ2-5	TGTGCCAGCAGTTTAGGGGTCATGCTCCAAGAGACCCAGTACTTC	CASSLGVMLQETQYF
TRBD2	NA	TRBV4-2	TRBJ2-7	TGTGCCAGCAGCCAAGTAGGAGCGGGGGGTTTAAGGGAGCAGTACTTC	CASSQVGAGGLREQYF
TRBD1	few	TRBV9	TRBJ1-2	TGTGCCAGCAGCGGACTAAAATGGGACAGCCGCTACACCTTC	CASSGLKWDSRYTF
TRBD2	NA	TRBV7-9	TRBJ2-1	TGTGCCAGCAGTTCCATAGCGGGATCTTACAATGAGCAGTTCTTC	CASSSIAGSYNEQFF
NA	few	TRBV21-1	TRBJ2-7	TGTGCCACCAATACGGGGGCAGGGGCCTACGAGCAGTACTTC	CATNTGAGAYEQYF
NA	few	TRBV5-1	TRBJ1-1	TGCGCCAGCAGCTTGGGCAGGGAGTTTTTCGTGAACACTGAAGCTTTCTTT	CASSLGREFFVNTEAFF
NA	NA	TRBV27	TRBJ1-2	TGTGCCAGCAGTTTTCTGGGGGCGGGAGGCTACACCTTC	CASSFLGAGGYTF
NA	NA	TRBV6-6	TRBJ2-6	TGTGCCAGCAGTCTACCAGACTCTGGGGCCAACGTCCTGACTTTC	CASSLPDSGANVLTF
TRBD1	few	TRBV19	TRBJ1-5	TGTGCCACCAAGGAGGGGGCTTATAGCAATCAGCCCCAGCATTTT	CATKEGAYSNQPQHF
NA	NA	TRBV6-6	TRBJ2-7	TGTGCCAGCAGTCGATTAGCTGACGACGAGCAGTACTTC	CASSRLADDEQYF
NA	NA	TRBV7-9	TRBJ2-2	TGTGCCAGCAGCACCGTCCGGAACACCGGGGAGCTGTTTTTT	CASSTVRNTGELFF
TRBD2	NA	TRBV5-1	TRBJ2-7	TGCGCCAGCAGCTTAGAGCGGGGCTCCTACGAGCAGTACTTC	CASSLERGSYEQYF
NA	NA	TRBV30	TRBJ2-5	TGTGCCTGGAGCCCCATAGGGGGGACCCAGTACTTC	CAWSPIGGTQYF
NA	NA	TRBV19	TRBJ2-6	TGTGCCAGTAGTTCCTACAGGGCAACTGGGGCCAACGTCCTGACTTTC	CASSSYRATGANVLTF
TRBD1	few	TRBV19	TRBJ1-1	TGTGCCAGTAGTCAATCAGGGGGCCGGATGAACACTGAAGCTTTCTTT	CASSQSGGRMNTEAFF
NA	NA	TRBV9	TRBJ1-4	TGTGCCAGCAGCGAAGGGCCCCACGCTGGGGAAAAACTGTTTTTT	CASSEGPHAGEKLFF
NA	few	TRBV2	TRBJ1-1	TGTGCCAGCGAGGAGGGAATCACTGAAGCTTTCTTT	CASEEGITEAFF
NA	NA	TRBV19	TRBJ1-5	TGTGCCAGTAGCTCAATGGGGGGCAATCAGCCCCAGCATTTT	CASSSMGGNQPQHF
TRBD1	NA	TRBV25-1	TRBJ2-1	TGTGCCATCGGGACAGAAAAGGATGAGCAGTTCTTC	CAIGTEKDEQFF
NA	NA	TRBV27	TRBJ2-7	TGTGCCAGCAGTTTATTCGGGGGAAACAGGGATGAGCAGTACTTC	CASSLFGGNRDEQYF
NA	NA	TRBV9	TRBJ2-1	TGTGCCAGCAGCGCTCTGGGACTCATCCAACCTTACAATGAGCAGTTCTTC	CASSALGLIQPYNEQFF
NA	NA	TRBV7-2	TRBJ2-7	TGTGCCAGCAGCTCCTCCGGGACCGAGCCTAGTGAGCAGTACTTC	CASSSSGTEPSEQYF
NA	NA	TRBV19	TRBJ2-3	TGTGCCAGTAGTCCCAGCGGTGTGGGTTACATGGATACGCAGTATTTT	CASSPSGVGYMDTQYF
NA	NA	TRBV11-3	TRBJ2-3	TGTGCCAGCAGCTCGTCAGGGCGCGAAGATACGCAGTATTTT	CASSSSGREDTQYF
NA	few	TRBV18	TRBJ2-7	TGTGCCAGCTCACGCGAAGTGTCTCCGTACGAGCAGTACTTC	CASSREVSPYEQYF
NA	NA	TRBV7-9	TRBJ1-1	TGTGCCAGCAGCTTAGAACAGTTCACTGAAGCTTTCTTT	CASSLEQFTEAFF
NA	NA	TRBV5-5	TRBJ2-3	TGTGCCAGCAGCTTTCAGACAGATACGCAGTATTTT	CASSFQTDTQYF
NA	NA	TRBV4-3	TRBJ1-4	TGCGCCAGCAGCCAAGATAGGGGGGACGGTAATGAAAAACTGTTTTTT	CASSQDRGDGNEKLFF
TRBD1	few	TRBV5-1	TRBJ1-4	TGCGCCAGCAGCACTGGACAGGGTGGTAATGAAAAACTGTTTTTT	CASSTGQGGNEKLFF
TRBD2	NA	TRBV7-8	TRBJ2-7	TGTGCCAGCAGCACCCTAGCGGGAGCCAGCGAGCAGTACTTC	CASSTLAGASEQYF
NA	NA	TRBV28	TRBJ1-5	TGTGCCAGCAGTCCCCCCAGGGGCTGGGACAATCAGCCCCAGCATTTT	CASSPPRGWDNQPQHF